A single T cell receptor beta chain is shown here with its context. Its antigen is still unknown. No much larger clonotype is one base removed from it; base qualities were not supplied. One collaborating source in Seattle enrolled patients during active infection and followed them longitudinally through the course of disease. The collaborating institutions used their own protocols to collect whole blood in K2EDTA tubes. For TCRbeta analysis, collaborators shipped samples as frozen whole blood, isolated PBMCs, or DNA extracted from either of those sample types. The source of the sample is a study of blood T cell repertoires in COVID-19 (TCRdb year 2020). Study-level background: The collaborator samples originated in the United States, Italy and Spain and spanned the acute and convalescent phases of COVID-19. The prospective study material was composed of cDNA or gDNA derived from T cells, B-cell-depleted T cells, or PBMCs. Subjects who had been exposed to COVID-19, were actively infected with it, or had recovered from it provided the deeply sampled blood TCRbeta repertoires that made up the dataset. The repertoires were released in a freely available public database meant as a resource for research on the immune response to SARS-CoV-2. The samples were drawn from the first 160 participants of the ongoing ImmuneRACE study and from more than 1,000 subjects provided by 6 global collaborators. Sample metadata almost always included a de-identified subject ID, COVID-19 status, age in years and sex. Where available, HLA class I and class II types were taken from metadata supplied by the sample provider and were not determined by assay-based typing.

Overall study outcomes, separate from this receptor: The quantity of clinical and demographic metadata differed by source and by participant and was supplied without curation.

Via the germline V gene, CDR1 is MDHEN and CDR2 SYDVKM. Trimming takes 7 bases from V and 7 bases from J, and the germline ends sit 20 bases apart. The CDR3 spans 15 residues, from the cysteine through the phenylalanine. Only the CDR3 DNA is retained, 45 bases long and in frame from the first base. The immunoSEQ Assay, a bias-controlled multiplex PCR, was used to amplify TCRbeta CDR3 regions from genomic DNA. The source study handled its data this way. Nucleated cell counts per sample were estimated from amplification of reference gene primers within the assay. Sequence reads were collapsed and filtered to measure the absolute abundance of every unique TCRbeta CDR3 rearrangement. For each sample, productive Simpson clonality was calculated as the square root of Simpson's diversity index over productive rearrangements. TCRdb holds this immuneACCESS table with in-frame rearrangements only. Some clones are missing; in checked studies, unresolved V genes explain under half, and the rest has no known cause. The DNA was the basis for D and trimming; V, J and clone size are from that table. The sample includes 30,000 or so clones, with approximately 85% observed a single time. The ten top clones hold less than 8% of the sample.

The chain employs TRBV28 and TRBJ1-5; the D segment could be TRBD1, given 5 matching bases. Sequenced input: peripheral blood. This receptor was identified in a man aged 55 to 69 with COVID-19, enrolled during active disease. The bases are TGTGCCAGCATTAAGGCAGGGTGGATGGGACAGCCCCAGCATTTT. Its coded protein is CASIKAGWMGQPQHF.